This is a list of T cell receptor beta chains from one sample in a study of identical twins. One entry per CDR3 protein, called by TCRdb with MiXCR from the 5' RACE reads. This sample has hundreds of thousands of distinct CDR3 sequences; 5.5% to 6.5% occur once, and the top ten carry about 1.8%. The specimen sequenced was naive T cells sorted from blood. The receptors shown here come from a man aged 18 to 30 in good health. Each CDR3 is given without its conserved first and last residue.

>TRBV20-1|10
SASVRKETQY
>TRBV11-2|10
ASSLYNTEAF
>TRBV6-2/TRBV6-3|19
ASSYQLPGLAGAGSYNEQF
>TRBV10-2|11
ASQGVVRETQY
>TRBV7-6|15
ASSLATGGSSYNEQF
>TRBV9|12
ASDSGLPGTEAF
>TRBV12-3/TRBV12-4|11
ASYGFGTDTQY
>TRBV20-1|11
SARGLAHNEQF
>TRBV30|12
AWGRPGRGETQY
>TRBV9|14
ASSEGQKSSYNEQF
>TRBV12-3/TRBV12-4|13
ASSLAEGVIEKLF
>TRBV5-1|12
ASSPTREGTEAF
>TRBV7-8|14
ASSLAWETNTGELF
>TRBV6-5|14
ASSYDRTAAYNEQF
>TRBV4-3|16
ASSQAFGAGYSTNIQY
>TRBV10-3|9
AISAKDTQY
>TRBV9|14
ASSVGGGVRGAEAF
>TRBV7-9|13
ASSPGTSAWWEQY
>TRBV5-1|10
ASSLSQKSYT
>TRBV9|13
ASSVIGSSYNEQF
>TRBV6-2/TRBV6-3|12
ASSYSSWGFEQY
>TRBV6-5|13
ASSYSAGVTYEQY